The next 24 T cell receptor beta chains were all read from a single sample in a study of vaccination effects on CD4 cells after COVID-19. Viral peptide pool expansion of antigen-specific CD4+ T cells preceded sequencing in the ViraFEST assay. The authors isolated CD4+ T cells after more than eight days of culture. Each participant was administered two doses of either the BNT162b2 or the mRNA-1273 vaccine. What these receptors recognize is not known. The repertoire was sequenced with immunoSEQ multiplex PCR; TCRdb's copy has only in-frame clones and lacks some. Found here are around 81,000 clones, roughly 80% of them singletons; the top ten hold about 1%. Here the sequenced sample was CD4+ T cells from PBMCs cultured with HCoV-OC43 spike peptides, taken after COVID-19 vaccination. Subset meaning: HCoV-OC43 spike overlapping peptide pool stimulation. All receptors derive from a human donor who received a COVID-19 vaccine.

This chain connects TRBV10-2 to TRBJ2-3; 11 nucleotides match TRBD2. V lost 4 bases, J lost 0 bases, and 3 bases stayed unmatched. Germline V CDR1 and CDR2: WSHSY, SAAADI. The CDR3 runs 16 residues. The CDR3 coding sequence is TGCGCCAGCAGTGGGACTAGCGGGCAAAGCACAGATACGCAGTATTTT. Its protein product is CASSGTSGQSTDTQYF.

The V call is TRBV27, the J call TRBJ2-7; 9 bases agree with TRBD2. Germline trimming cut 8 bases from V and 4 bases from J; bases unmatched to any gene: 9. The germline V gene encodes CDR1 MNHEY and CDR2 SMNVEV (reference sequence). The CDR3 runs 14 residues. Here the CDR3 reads CASGSGGDAYEQYV. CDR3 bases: TGTGCCAGCGGTAGCGGGGGAGACGCTTACGAGCAGTACGTC.

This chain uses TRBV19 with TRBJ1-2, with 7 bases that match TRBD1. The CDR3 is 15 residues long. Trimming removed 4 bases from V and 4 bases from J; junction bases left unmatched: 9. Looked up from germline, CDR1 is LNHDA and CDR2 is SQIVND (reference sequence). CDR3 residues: CASSNRDRSSYGYTF. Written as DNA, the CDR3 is TGTGCCAGTAGTAACAGGGACAGATCCAGCTATGGCTACACCTTC. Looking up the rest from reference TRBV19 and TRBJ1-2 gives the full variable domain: DGGITQSPKYLFRKEGQNVTLSCEQNLNHDAMYWYRQDPGQGLRLIYYSQIVNDFQKGDIAEGYSVSREKKESFPLTVTSAQKNPTAFYLCASSNRDRSSYGYTFGSGTRLTVV.

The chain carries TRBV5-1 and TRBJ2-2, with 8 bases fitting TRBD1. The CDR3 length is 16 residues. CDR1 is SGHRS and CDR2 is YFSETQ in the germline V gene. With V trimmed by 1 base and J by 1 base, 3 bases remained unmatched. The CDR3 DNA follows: TGCGCCAGCAGCTTGTATGGACAGGGGAACACCGGGGAGCTGTTTTTT. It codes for CASSLYGQGNTGELFF.

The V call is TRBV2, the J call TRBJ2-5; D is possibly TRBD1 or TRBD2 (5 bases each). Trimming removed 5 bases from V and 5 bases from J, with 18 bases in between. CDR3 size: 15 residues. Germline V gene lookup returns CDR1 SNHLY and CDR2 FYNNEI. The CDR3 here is CASSPRGKAEETQYF. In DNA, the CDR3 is TGTGCCAGCAGTCCACGGGGCAAGGCGGAGGAGACCCAGTACTTC.

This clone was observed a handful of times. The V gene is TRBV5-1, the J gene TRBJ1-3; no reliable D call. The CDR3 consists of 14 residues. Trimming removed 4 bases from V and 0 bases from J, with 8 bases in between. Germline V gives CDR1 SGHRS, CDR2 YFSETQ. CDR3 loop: CASSPGGSGNTIYF. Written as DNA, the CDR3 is TGCGCCAGCAGCCCCGGCGGCTCTGGAAACACCATATATTTT.

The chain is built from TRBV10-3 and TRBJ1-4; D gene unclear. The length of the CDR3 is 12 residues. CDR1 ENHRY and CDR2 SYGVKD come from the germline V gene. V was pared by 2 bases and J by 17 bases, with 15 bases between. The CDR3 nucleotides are TGTGCCATCAGTGAGGGCTCCGGGCCGGAATTTTTT. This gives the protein CAISEGSGPEFF.

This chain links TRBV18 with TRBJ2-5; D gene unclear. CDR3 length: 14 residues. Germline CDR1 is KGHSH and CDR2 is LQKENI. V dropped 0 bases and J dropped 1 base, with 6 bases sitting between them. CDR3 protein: CASSPPSTQETQYF. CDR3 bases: TGTGCCAGCTCACCACCTAGCACCCAAGAGACCCAGTACTTC.

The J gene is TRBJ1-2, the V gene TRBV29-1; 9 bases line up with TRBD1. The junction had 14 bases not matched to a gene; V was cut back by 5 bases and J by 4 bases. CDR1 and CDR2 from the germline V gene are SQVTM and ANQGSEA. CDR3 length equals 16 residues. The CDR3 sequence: CSVTRRGQGYGYGYTF. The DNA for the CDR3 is TGCAGCGTTACCAGACGCGGACAGGGGTACGGCTATGGCTACACCTTC.

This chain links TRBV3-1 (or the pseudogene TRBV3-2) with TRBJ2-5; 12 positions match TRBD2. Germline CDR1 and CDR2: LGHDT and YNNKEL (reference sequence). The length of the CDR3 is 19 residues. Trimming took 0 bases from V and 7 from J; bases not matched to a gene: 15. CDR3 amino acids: CASSQDPGILAGGYSTQYF. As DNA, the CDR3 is TGTGCCAGCAGCCAAGATCCGGGGATTCTAGCGGGGGGGTACTCGACCCAGTACTTC.

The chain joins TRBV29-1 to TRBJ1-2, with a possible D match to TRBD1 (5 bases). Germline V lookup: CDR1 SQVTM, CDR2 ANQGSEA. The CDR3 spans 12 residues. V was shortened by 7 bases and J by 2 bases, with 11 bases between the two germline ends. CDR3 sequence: CSGGTLNYGYTF. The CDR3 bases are TGCAGCGGCGGGACTTTAAACTATGGCTACACCTTC.

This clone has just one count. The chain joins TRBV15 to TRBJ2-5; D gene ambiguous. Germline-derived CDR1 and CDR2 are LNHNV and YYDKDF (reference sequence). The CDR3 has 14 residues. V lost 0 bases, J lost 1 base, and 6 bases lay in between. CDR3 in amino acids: CATSRDRAQETQYF. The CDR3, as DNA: TGTGCCACCAGCAGAGATAGGGCCCAAGAGACCCAGTACTTC.

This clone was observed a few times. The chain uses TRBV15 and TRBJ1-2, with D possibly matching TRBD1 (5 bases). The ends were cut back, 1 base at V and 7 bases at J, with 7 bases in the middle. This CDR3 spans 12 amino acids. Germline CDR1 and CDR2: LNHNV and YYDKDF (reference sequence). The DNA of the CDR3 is TGTGCCACCAGCAGAGGCGGGGGTGGCTACACCTTC. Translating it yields CATSRGGGGYTF.

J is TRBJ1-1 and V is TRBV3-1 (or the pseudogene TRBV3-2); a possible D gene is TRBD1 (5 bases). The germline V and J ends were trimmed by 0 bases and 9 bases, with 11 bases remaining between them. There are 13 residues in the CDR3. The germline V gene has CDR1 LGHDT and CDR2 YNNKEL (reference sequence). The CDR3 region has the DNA TGTGCCAGCAGCCAAGATTACGGGGGAAAAGCTTTCTTT. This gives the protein CASSQDYGGKAFF.

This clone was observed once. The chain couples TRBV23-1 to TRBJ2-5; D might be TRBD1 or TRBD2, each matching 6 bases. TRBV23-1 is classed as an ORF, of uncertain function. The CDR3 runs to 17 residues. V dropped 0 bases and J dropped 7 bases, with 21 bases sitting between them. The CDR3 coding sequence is TGCGCCAGCAGTCAATCGAAAGCACGGGGGCTGCATGGGACCCAGTACTTC. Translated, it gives CASSQSKARGLHGTQYF.

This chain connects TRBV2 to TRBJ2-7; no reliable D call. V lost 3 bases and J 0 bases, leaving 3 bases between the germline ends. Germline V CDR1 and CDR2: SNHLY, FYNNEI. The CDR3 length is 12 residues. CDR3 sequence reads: CASSDFSYEQYV. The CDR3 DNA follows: TGTGCCAGCAGTGACTTCTCCTACGAGCAGTACGTC.

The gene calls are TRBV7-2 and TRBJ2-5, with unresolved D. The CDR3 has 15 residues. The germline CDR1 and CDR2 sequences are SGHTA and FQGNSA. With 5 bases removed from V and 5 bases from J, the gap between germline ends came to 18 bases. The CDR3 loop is CASSPRRLTWETQYF. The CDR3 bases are TGTGCCAGCAGCCCGCGGCGGCTTACCTGGGAGACCCAGTACTTC.

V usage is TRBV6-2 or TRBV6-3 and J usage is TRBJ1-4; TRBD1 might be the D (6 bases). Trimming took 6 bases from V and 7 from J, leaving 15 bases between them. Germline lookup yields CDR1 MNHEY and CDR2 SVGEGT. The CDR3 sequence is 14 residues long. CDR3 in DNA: TGTGCCAGCAGCCCCAGGGGATTTGTTGAAAAACTGTTTTTT. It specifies CASSPRGFVEKLFF.

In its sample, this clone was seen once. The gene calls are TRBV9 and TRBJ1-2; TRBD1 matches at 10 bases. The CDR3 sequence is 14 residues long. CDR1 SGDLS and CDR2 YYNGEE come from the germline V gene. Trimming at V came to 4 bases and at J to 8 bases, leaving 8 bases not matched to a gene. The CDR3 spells CASSPGTGAVGYTF. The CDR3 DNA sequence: TGTGCCAGCAGCCCCGGGACAGGGGCCGTGGGCTACACCTTC.

The CDR3 spells CASSRGGSGQPQHF. DNA of the CDR3: TGTGCCAGCAGCCGGGGAGGGAGCGGACAGCCCCAGCATTTT. The rearrangement uses TRBV11-3 and TRBJ1-5; D gene unclear. Per the germline V gene, CDR1 is SGHNT and CDR2 is YENEEA. The V end lost 5 bases, the J end lost 7 bases, and 15 bases lay between the germline ends. This CDR3 is built from 14 residues.

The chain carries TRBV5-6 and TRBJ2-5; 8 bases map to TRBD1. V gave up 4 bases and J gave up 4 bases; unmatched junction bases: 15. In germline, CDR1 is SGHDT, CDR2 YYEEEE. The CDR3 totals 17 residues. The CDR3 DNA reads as TGTGCCAGCAGCCCCGGACAGGGTCGGAGAGTAGGAGAGACCCAGTACTTC. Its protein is CASSPGQGRRVGETQYF.

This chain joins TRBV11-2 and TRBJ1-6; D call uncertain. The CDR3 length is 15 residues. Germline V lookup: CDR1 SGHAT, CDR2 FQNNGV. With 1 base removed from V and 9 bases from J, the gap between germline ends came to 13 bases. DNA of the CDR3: TGTGCCAGCAGCTTAGTACTCCTGAGTGCTTCACCCCTCCACTTT. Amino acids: CASSLVLLSASPLHF. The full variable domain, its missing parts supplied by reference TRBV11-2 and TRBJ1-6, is EAGVAQSPRYKIIEKRQSVAFWCNPISGHATLYWYQQILGQGPKLLIQFQNNGVVDDSQLPKDRFSAERLKGVDSTLKIQPAKLEDSAVYLCASSLVLLSASPLHFGNGTRLTVT.

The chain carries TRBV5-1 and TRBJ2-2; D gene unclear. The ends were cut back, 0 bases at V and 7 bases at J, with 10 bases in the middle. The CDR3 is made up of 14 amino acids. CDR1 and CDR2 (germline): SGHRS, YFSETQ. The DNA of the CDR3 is TGCGCCAGCAGCTTGGACAGAGGAAACGGGGAGCTGTTTTTT. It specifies CASSLDRGNGELFF.

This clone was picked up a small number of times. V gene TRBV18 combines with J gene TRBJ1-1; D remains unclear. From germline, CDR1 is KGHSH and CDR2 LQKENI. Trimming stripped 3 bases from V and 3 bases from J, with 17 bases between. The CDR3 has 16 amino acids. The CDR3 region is CASSPAAAGYDTEAFF. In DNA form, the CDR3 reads TGTGCCAGCTCACCTGCGGCGGCCGGGTATGACACTGAAGCTTTCTTT. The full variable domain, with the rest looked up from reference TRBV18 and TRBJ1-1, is NAGVMQNPRHLVRRRGQEARLRCSPMKGHSHVYWYRQLPEEGLKFMVYLQKENIIDESGMPKERFSAEFPKEGPSILRIQQVVRGDSAAYFCASSPAAAGYDTEAFFGQGTRLTVV.